Listed below are T cell receptor beta chains from one sample, sequenced in a study of blood T cell repertoires in COVID-19. Assay: immunoSEQ multiplex PCR; the TCRdb copy retains only in-frame clones and omits some. The sample contains over 60,000 clones, more than 70% of which appear only once. The sample comprised peripheral blood. These receptors were taken from a man between 65 and 85 years old with active or convalescent COVID-19. CDR3s leave out the opening cysteine and the closing phenylalanine or tryptophan. D genes are given only for firm matches.

.,13,TRBV6-5,ASSITGGGGRGYT
TRBD1,12,TRBV28,ASRATGGGYEQY
.,11,TRBV28,ASSFVGAREQY
.,13,TRBV3-1/TRBV3-2,ASSQTPGPNQPQH
.,12,TRBV7-8,ASSHTEINQPQH
.,12,TRBV5-1,ASSLAGGDEKLF
.,12,TRBV5-1,ASSLGGSTGTQY
TRBD1,15,TRBV7-2,ASSLGPTTGSSYEQY
TRBD1,13,TRBV29-1,SATNGGQGPDTQY
TRBD2,15,TRBV11-2,ASRLRSGGVSSYEQY
TRBD2,16,TRBV10-3,AISDRRLGGSSYNEQF
.,13,TRBV2,ASRRGGSQAETQY
TRBD2,13,TRBV5-6,ASSLLAGGYNEQF
TRBD1,11,TRBV7-2,ASSLAQGFEQF
.,10,TRBV6-5,ASVSQVFEAF
.,12,TRBV2,ASSDTYERGTQY
.,11,TRBV6-2/TRBV6-3,ASSLVSSYEQY
.,12,TRBV6-5,ASLGGGGLMGYT
.,11,TRBV14,ASSQEVWAEQY
.,13,TRBV7-8,ASSLIPGANQPQH
TRBD1,11,TRBV29-1,SVGGQGNTEAF
.,9,TRBV2,ASSEALPTS
TRBD1,13,TRBV3-1/TRBV3-2,ASSPETGWDEKLF